The 19 T cell receptor beta chains reported below all come from one sample, sequenced in a study of OX40 agonist ivuxolimab in advanced cancers. Repertoires were generated with immunoSEQ multiplex PCR, while TCRdb's copy carries only in-frame clones and drops some. The sample has 55,000 to 75,000 clones; approximately 90% are singletons. The sequencing used CD4+ or CD8+ T cells sorted from blood, collected in a trial of the OX40 agonist ivuxolimab. Receptor source: an adult with an advanced solid tumor such as melanoma, head and neck, liver or kidney cancer.

The V and J genes are TRBV4-2 and TRBJ2-1; the match to TRBD2 covers 13 bases. The V segment lost 5 bases and the J segment 14 bases; nucleotides outside the gene matches: 6. Germline V lookup: CDR1 LGHNA, CDR2 YNFKEQ. CDR3 length equals 13 residues. The CDR3 sequence: CASSARLAGGEFF. The DNA of the CDR3 is TGTGCCAGCAGCGCACGACTAGCGGGGGGTGAGTTCTTC.

This chain uses TRBV13 with TRBJ2-1; 8 bases map to TRBD2. The ends lost 2 bases at V and 5 bases at J; junction bases unmatched: 8. Germline V lookup: CDR1 PRHDT, CDR2 FYEKMQ (reference sequence). The CDR3 is made up of 16 amino acids. The CDR3 sequence is CASSLLSGSLDNEQFF. The CDR3 DNA reads as TGTGCCAGCAGCTTACTGAGCGGGAGTTTAGACAATGAGCAGTTCTTC.

This chain links TRBV7-2 with TRBJ2-7; D gene ambiguous. Per the germline V gene, CDR1 is SGHTA and CDR2 is FQGNSA. V shed 5 bases and J shed 0 bases, with 14 bases lying between them. CDR3 length: 15 residues. CDR3 nucleotide sequence: TGTGCCAGCAGCATTTTTTCCGGAAACTCCTACGAGCAGTACTTC. This codes for CASSIFSGNSYEQYF.

This chain uses TRBV2 with TRBJ2-1, with 15 bases matching TRBD2. The CDR3 has 18 residues. V gave up 2 bases and J gave up 2 bases; unmatched junction bases: 4. Looked up from germline, CDR1 is SNHLY and CDR2 is FYNNEI. The CDR3 nucleotides are TGTGCCAGCAGTGAAAGGGGACTAGCGGGAGGAGCCTACAATGAGCAGTTCTTC. Translated, it gives CASSERGLAGGAYNEQFF.

This clone was observed a few times. V is TRBV27 and J is TRBJ2-1; the match to TRBD2 covers 8 bases. The CDR3 is made up of 14 amino acids. Germline assignment: CDR1 MNHEY and CDR2 SMNVEV (reference sequence). Losses at the gene ends were 1 base for V and 10 bases for J; bases not matched to a gene: 6. CDR3 sequence reads: CASSLWTGGGEQFF. The CDR3 DNA reads as TGTGCCAGCAGTTTATGGACGGGAGGGGGGGAGCAGTTCTTC.

V is TRBV28 and J is TRBJ1-1; D gene unclear. Germline V lookup: CDR1 MDHEN, CDR2 SYDVKM. The CDR3 sequence is 15 residues long. V lost 4 bases and J 5 bases, leaving 17 bases between the germline ends. CDR3 DNA: TGTGCCAGCAGTTCACCGGCCGATTTATTTACTGAAGCTTTCTTT. Encoded protein: CASSSPADLFTEAFF.

The CDR3 spells CASRGDRETYEQYF. The CDR3 DNA sequence: TGCGCCAGCAGAGGGGACAGGGAAACCTACGAGCAGTACTTC. The chain combines TRBV5-1 with TRBJ2-7, with TRBD1 matching over 9 bases. The V and J ends lost 5 bases and 2 bases, in that order; junction bases with no gene match: 5. The CDR3 sequence is 14 residues long. Germline V gene data show CDR1 as SGHRS and CDR2 as YFSETQ.

The chain couples TRBV28 to TRBJ2-1; TRBD2 matches 9 bases. V was clipped by 6 bases and J by 6 bases; unmatched bases: 9. The germline V gene encodes CDR1 MDHEN and CDR2 SYDVKM. The CDR3 sequence is 15 residues long. The CDR3 sequence is CASSTRTSDSNEQFF. The CDR3 coding sequence is TGTGCCAGCAGCACTAGGACTAGCGATTCCAATGAGCAGTTCTTC. Looking up the rest from reference TRBV28 and TRBJ2-1 gives the full variable domain: DVKVTQSSRYLVKRTGEKVFLECVQDMDHENMFWYRQDPGLGLRLIYFSYDVKMKEKGDIPEGYSVSREKKERFSLILESASTNQTSMYLCASSTRTSDSNEQFFGPGTRLTVL.

This rearrangement joins TRBV2 to TRBJ1-5, with TRBD1 identical over 9 bases. In germline, CDR1 is SNHLY, CDR2 FYNNEI. The J segment lost 4 bases and the V segment lost 6 bases, leaving 7 bases of the junction unmatched. This CDR3 spans 15 amino acids. CDR3 DNA sequence: TGTGCCAGCAGCCCGGGACAGGGAATAAATCAGCCCCAGCATTTT. It codes for CASSPGQGINQPQHF.

This clone was counted a single time. This chain links TRBV5-6 with TRBJ1-5; D remains ambiguous. With 4 bases removed from V and 0 bases from J, the gap between germline ends came to 20 bases. This CDR3 contains 18 residues. Germline assignment: CDR1 SGHDT and CDR2 YYEEEE. The CDR3 nucleotides are TGTGCCAGCAGCACCCTTGGTCACGATGTATATAGCAATCAGCCCCAGCATTTT. This sequence encodes CASSTLGHDVYSNQPQHF.

This clone was observed once. The chain employs TRBV28 and TRBJ2-5, with 7 bases aligning to TRBD2. The CDR3 length is 17 residues. J lost 2 bases, V lost 6 bases, and 15 bases had no gene match. The V gene's germline CDR1 is MDHEN and CDR2 SYDVKM. CDR3 residues: CASSYPSASGIQETQYF. CDR3 DNA: TGTGCCAGCAGCTACCCTTCGGCTAGCGGAATACAAGAGACCCAGTACTTC.

The chain is built from TRBV19 and TRBJ2-1; D unclear. Trimming left V 6 bases short and J 4 bases short, with 10 bases between. Germline V lookup: CDR1 LNHDA, CDR2 SQIVND (reference sequence). CDR3 size: 13 residues. CDR3 DNA: TGTGCCAGTAGAAAAAGGGATTACAATGAGCAGTTCTTC. Translated, it gives CASRKRDYNEQFF.

J is TRBJ2-7 and V is TRBV4-3; no clear D gene. Trimming took 4 bases from V and 0 from J, leaving 13 bases between them. Germline V gives CDR1 LGHNA, CDR2 YSLEER. The CDR3 contains 15 residues. The CDR3 nucleotides are TGCGCCAGCAGCCCTGAACGGGCTGTCTCCTACGAGCAGTACTTC. This encodes CASSPERAVSYEQYF.

This clone has just one count. CDR3 bases: TGTGCCATCAGTGAGTCGGAGGCTACGCGAGCTTTCTTT. The encoded protein is CAISESEATRAFF. V gene TRBV10-3 combines with J gene TRBJ1-1; D is undetermined. V dropped 0 bases and J dropped 10 bases, with 12 bases sitting between them. Germline-derived CDR1 and CDR2 are ENHRY and SYGVKD. This CDR3 spans 13 amino acids.

The chain carries TRBV7-9 and TRBJ2-1; D is uncertain. Per germline, CDR1 SEHNR and CDR2 FQNEAQ (reference sequence). V dropped 1 base and J dropped 6 bases, with 7 bases sitting between them. The CDR3 is made up of 13 amino acids. The CDR3 sequence: CASSLGSGNEQFF. Written as DNA, the CDR3 is TGTGCCAGCAGCTTAGGAAGTGGCAATGAGCAGTTCTTC.

The chain carries TRBV10-2 and TRBJ2-7; the D call may be TRBD1 or TRBD2 (5 bases each). Per the germline V gene, CDR1 is WSHSY and CDR2 is SAAADI. This CDR3 is 13 amino acids long. Trimming took 4 bases from V and 1 from J, leaving 8 bases between them. The CDR3 spells CASSGDASYEQYF. The CDR3 nucleotides are TGCGCCAGCAGTGGGGACGCGTCCTACGAGCAGTACTTC.

This clone was recorded a few times. The chain uses TRBV4-1 and TRBJ2-7; possibly TRBD1 for D (6 bases). CDR3 size: 15 residues. Germline lookup yields CDR1 MGHRA and CDR2 YSYEKL. The V end was cut by 1 base, the J end by 5 bases, with 15 bases between. This chain's CDR3 is CASSQVVQGRDEQYF. The DNA of the CDR3 is TGCGCCAGCAGCCAAGTTGTACAGGGCCGCGACGAGCAGTACTTC.

The rearrangement links TRBV7-9 to TRBJ1-3; D gene ambiguous. The ends were cut back, 4 bases at V and 2 bases at J, with 15 bases in the middle. CDR3 length: 16 residues. Germline V gives CDR1 SEHNR, CDR2 FQNEAQ (reference sequence). The CDR3, as DNA: TGTGCCAGCAGCTCTCCCGGGGTATCAGCTGGAAACACCATATATTTT. This encodes CASSSPGVSAGNTIYF.

J is TRBJ1-2 and V is TRBV28; D unclear. Germline V gives CDR1 MDHEN, CDR2 SYDVKM. Trimming took off 6 bases at V and 0 bases at J, with 14 bases between the two ends. This CDR3 comprises 15 residues. The CDR3, as DNA: TGTGCCAGCAGACATAACCGAGTAGCTAACTATGGCTACACCTTC. It encodes CASRHNRVANYGYTF.